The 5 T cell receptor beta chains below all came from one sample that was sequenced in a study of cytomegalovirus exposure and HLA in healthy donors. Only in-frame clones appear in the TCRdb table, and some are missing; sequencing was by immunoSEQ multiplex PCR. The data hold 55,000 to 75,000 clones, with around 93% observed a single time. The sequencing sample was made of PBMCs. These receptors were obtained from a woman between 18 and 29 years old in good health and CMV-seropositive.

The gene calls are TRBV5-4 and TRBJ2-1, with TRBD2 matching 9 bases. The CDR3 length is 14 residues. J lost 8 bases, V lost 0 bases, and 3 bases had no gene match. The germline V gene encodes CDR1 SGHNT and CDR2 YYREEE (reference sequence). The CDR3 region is CASSLGIAGDEQFF. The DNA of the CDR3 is TGTGCCAGCAGCTTGGGAATAGCGGGGGATGAGCAGTTCTTC.

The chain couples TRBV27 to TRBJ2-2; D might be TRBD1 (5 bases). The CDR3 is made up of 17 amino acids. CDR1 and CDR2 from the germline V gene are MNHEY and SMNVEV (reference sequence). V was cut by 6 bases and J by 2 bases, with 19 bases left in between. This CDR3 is CASSPLAAGLNTGELFF. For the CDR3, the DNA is TGTGCCAGCAGCCCCTTGGCCGCAGGGTTAAACACCGGGGAGCTGTTTTTT.

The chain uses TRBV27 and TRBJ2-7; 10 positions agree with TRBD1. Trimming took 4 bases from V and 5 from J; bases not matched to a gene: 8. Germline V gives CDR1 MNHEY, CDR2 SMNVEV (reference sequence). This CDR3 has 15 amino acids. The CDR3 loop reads CASSYRRDRGHEQYF. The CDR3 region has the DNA TGTGCCAGCAGTTACCGCCGGGACAGGGGCCACGAGCAGTACTTC.

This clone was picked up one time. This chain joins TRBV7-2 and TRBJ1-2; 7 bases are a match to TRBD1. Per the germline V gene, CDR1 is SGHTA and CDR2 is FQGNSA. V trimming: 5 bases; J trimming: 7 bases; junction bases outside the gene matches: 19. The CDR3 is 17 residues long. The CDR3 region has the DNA TGTGCCAGCAGCCTGACAGGGAGCCCAGCGGAGATCAGTGGCTACACCTTC. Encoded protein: CASSLTGSPAEISGYTF.

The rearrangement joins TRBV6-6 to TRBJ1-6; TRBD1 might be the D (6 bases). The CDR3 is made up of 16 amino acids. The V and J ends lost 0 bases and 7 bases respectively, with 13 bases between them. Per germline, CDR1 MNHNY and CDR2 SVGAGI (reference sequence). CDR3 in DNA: TGTGCCAGCAGTTACTCAGGGGGAGTCGGAAATTCACCCCTCCACTTT. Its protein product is CASSYSGGVGNSPLHF.